This T cell receptor beta chain stems from a study of beta chain features in type 1 diabetes. Turning to the study itself: Analysis included around 110,000,000 sorted cells drawn from all samples.

Sampling consisted of one heparinised blood draw per donor, averaging around 100 mL. What was sequenced were expressed TCRB transcripts, since all of the isolated RNA had been reverse transcribed. Assay: immunoSEQ multiplex PCR; the TCRdb copy retains only in-frame clones and omits some. Among just over 450,000 clones listed, roughly 31% were seen once. The V segment lost 4 bases and the J segment 7 bases; nucleotides outside the gene matches: 10. The CDR3 sequence is 15 residues long. Germline V gene lookup returns CDR1 SGDLS and CDR2 YYNGEE. Material: naive CD4+ T cells from blood. The J gene is TRBJ2-1, the V gene TRBV9; TRBD1 matches at 8 bases. The clonotype comes from a man between 18 and 35 years old in good health. The CDR3 DNA reads as TGTGCCAGCAGCTTCGGACAGGGAGGTGGGAATGAGCAGTTCTTC. It is translated as CASSFGQGGGNEQFF.